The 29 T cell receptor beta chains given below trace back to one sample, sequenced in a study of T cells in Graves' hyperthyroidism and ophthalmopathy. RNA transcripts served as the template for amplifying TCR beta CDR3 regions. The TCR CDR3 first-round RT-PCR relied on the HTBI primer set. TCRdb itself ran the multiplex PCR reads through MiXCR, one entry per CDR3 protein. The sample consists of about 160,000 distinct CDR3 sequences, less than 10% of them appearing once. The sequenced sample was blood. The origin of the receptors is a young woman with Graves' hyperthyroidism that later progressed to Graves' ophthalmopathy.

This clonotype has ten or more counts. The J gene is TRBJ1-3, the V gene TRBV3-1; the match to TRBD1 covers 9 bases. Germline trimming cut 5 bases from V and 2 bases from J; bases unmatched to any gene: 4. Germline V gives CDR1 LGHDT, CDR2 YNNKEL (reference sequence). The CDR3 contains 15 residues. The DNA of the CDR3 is TGTGCCAGCAGCGGCCGGGACAGGGCTGGAAACACCATATATTTT. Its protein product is CASSGRDRAGNTIYF.

CDR3 loop: CASSLGGLKSEAFF. As DNA, the CDR3 is TGTGCCAGCAGCCTCGGGGGGCTTAAGTCTGAAGCTTTCTTT. The rearrangement links TRBV7-6 to TRBJ1-1; possible D gene TRBD1, 6 bases. Germline V CDR1 and CDR2: SGHVS, FNYEAQ. The CDR3 totals 14 residues. V lost 5 bases, J lost 6 bases, and 16 bases lay in between.

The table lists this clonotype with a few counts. Written as DNA, the CDR3 is TGTGCCATCAGTGGAGGCGGGACAGGGGATTTTTACGAGCAGTACTTC. Translated: CAISGGGTGDFYEQYF. The chain carries TRBV10-3 and TRBJ2-7, with 10 bases identical to TRBD1. Germline assignment: CDR1 ENHRY and CDR2 SYGVKD. V was clipped by 4 bases and J by 4 bases; unmatched bases: 10. The CDR3 consists of 16 residues.

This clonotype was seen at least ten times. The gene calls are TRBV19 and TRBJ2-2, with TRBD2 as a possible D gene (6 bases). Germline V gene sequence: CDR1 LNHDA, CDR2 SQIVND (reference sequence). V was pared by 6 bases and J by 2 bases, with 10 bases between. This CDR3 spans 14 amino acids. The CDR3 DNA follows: TGTGCCAGTAGGCAGGGAGGAAACACCGGGGAGCTGTTTTTT. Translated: CASRQGGNTGELFF. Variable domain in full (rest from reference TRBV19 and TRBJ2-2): DGGITQSPKYLFRKEGQNVTLSCEQNLNHDAMYWYRQDPGQGLRLIYYSQIVNDFQKGDIAEGYSVSREKKESFPLTVTSAQKNPTAFYLCASRQGGNTGELFFGEGSRLTVL.

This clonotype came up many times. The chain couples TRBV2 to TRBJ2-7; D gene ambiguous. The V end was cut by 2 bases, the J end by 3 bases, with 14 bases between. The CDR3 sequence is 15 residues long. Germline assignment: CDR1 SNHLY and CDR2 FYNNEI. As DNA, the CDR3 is TGTGCCAGCAGTGAATATCGTGTCACCCTCTACGAGCAGTACTTC. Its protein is CASSEYRVTLYEQYF.

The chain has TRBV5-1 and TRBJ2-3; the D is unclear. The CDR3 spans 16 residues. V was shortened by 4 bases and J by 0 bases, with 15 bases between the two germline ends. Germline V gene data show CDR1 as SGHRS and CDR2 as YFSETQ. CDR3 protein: CASSAFQRPSTDTQYF. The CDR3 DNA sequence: TGCGCCAGCAGCGCCTTTCAGAGACCTAGCACAGATACGCAGTATTTT.

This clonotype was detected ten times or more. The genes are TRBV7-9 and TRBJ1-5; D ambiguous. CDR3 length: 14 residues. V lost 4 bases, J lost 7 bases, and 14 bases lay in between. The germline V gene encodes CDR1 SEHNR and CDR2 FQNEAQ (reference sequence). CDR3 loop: CASSSAREKQPQHF. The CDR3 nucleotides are TGTGCCAGCAGCTCAGCCCGGGAGAAGCAGCCCCAGCATTTT.

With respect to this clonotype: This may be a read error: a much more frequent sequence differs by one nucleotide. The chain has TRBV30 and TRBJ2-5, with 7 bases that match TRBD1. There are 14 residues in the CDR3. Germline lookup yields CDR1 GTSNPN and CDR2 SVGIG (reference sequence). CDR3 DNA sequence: TGTGCCTGGAGTGAGGGGACAGCCCAAGAGGCCCAGTACTTC. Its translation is CAWSEGTAQEAQYF.

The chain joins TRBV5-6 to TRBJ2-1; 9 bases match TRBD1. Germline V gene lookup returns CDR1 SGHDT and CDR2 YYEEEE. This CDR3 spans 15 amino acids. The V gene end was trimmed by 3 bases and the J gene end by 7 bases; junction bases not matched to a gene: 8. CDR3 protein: CASSWRDRVRNEQFF. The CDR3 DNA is TGTGCCAGCAGCTGGCGGGACAGGGTTAGAAATGAGCAGTTCTTC.

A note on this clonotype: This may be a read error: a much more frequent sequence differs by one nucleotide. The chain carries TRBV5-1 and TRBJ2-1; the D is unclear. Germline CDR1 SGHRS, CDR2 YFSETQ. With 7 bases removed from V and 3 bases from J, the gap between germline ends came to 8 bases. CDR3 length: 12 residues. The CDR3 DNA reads TGCGCCAGCGGCTCTTACTACAATGAGCAGTTCTTC. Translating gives CASGSYYNEQFF.

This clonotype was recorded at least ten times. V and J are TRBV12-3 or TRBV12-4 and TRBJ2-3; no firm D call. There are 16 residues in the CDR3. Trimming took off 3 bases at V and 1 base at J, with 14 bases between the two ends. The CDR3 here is CASSFAAQLGTDTQYF. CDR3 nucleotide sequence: TGTGCCAGCAGTTTCGCCGCACAGCTCGGCACAGATACGCAGTATTTT.

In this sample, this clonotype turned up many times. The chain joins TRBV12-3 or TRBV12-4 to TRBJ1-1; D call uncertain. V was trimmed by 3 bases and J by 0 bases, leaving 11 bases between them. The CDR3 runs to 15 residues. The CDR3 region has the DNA TGTGCCAGCAGTTTTGTCGGAGCCTTGAACACTGAAGCTTTCTTT. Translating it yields CASSFVGALNTEAFF.

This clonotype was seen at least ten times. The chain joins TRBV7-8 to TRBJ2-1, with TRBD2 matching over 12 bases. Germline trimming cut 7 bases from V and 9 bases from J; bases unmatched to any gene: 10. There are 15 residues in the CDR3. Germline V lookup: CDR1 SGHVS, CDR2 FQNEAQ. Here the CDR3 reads CASKELAGGIGEQFF. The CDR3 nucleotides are TGTGCCAGCAAGGAGCTAGCGGGGGGGATTGGTGAGCAGTTCTTC.

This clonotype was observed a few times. The CDR3 DNA reads as TGCAGCGTTGATCTTGTGCCCGGACAATACAATGAGCAGTTCTTC. Amino acids: CSVDLVPGQYNEQFF. V gene TRBV29-1 combines with J gene TRBJ2-1; D is perhaps TRBD1 (5 bases). Trimming took off 3 bases at V and 4 bases at J, with 16 bases between the two ends. This CDR3 has 15 residues. Germline-derived CDR1 and CDR2 are SQVTM and ANQGSEA.

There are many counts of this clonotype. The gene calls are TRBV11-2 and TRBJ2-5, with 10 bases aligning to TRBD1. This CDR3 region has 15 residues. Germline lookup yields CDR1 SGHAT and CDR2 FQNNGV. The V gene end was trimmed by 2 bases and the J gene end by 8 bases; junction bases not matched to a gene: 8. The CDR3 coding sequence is TGTGCCAGCAGCTTATCGGGGACAGGGGTAGGAACCCAGTACTTC. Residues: CASSLSGTGVGTQYF.

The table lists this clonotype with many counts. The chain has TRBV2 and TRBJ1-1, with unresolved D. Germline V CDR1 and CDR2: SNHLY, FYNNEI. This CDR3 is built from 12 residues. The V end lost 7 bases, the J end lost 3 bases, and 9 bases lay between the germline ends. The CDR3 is CASTRQDTEAFF. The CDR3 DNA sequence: TGTGCCAGCACGCGGCAGGACACTGAAGCTTTCTTT.

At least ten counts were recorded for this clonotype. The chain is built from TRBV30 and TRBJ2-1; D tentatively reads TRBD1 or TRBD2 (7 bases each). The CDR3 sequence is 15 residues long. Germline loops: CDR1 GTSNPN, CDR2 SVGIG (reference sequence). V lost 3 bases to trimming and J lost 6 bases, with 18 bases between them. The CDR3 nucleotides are TGTGCCTGGAGCAGGGGGGGAGGGCCTTTCAATGAGCAGTTCTTC. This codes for CAWSRGGGPFNEQFF.

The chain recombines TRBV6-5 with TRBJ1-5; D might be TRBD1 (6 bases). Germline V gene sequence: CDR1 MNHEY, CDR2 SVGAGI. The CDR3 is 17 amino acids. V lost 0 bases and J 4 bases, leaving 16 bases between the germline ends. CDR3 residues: CASSYSGSGARNQPQHF. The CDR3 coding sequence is TGTGCCAGCAGTTACTCGGGTTCGGGGGCTCGGAATCAGCCCCAGCATTTT.

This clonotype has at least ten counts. CDR3 nucleotide sequence: TGCAGTGCTAGTGGCGGGAGTTCCTACAATGAGCAGTTCTTC. Translating it yields CSASGGSSYNEQFF. This chain uses TRBV20-1 with TRBJ2-1; 7 bases fit TRBD2. CDR3 size: 14 residues. Germline lookup yields CDR1 DFQATT and CDR2 SNEGSKA (reference sequence). Trimming removed 3 bases from V and 1 base from J; junction bases left unmatched: 3.

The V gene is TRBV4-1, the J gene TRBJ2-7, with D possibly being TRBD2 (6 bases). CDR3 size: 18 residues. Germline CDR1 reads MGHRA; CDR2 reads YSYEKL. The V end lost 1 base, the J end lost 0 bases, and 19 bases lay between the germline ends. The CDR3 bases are TGCGCCAGCAGCCAAGGCTTTCCCCTAGCGTACAGCTCCTACGAGCAGTACTTC. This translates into CASSQGFPLAYSSYEQYF.

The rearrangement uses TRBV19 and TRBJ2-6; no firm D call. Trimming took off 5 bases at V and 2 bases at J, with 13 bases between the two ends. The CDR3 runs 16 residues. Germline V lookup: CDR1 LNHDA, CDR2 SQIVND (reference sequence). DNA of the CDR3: TGTGCCAGTAGTTACGCAGGACGAACTGGGGCCAACGTCCTGACTTTC. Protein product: CASSYAGRTGANVLTF.

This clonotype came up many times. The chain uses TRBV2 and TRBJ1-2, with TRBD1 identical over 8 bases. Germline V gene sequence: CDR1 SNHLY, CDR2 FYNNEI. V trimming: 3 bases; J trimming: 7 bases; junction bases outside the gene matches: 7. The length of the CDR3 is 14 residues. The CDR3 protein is CASSETRGPGGYTF. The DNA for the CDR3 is TGTGCCAGCAGTGAGACCAGGGGGCCGGGTGGCTACACCTTC.

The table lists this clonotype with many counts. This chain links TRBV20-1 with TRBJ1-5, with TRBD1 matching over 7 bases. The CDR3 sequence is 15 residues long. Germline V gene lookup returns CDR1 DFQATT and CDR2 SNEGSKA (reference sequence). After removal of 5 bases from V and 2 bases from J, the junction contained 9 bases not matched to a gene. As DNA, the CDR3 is TGCAGTGCTTCCCGACAGGGTGGAGGCAATCAGCCCCAGCATTTT. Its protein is CSASRQGGGNQPQHF.

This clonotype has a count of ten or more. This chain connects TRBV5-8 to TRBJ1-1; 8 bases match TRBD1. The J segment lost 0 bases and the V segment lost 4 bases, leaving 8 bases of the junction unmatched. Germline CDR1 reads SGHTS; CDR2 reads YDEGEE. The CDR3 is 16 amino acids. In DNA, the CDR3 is TGTGCCAGCAGCCCACGATGGACAGGGTTGAACACTGAAGCTTTCTTT. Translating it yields CASSPRWTGLNTEAFF.

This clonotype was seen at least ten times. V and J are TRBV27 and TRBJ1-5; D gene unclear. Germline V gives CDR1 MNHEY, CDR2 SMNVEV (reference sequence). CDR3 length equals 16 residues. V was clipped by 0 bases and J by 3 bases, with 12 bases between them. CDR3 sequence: CASSLSRPRNNQPQHF. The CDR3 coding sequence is TGTGCCAGCAGTTTATCCAGGCCCCGGAACAATCAGCCCCAGCATTTT.

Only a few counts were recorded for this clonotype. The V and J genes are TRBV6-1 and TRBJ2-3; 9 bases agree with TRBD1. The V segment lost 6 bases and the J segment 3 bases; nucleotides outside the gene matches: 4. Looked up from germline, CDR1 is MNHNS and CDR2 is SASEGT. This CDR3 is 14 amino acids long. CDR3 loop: CASSVTGGTDTQYF. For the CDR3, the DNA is TGTGCCAGCAGCGTGACAGGGGGGACAGATACGCAGTATTTT.

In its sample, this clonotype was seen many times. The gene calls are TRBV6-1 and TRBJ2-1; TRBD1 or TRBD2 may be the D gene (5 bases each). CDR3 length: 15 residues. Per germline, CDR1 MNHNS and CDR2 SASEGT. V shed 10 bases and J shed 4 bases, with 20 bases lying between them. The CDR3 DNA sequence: TGTGCCACCGCGGCCGGGACGGACAAATACAATGAGCAGTTCTTC. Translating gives CATAAGTDKYNEQFF.

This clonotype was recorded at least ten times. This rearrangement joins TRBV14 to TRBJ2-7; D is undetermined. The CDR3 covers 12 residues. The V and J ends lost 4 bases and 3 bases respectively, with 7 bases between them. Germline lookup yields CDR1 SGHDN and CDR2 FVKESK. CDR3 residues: CASSPGLYEQYF. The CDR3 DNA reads TGTGCCAGCAGCCCGGGTCTCTACGAGCAGTACTTC. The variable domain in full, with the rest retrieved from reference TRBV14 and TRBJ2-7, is EAGVTQFPSHSVIEKGQTVTLRCDPISGHDNLYWYRRVMGKEIKFLLHFVKESKQDESGMPNNRFLAERTGGTYSTLKVQPAELEDSGVYFCASSPGLYEQYFGPGTRLTVT.

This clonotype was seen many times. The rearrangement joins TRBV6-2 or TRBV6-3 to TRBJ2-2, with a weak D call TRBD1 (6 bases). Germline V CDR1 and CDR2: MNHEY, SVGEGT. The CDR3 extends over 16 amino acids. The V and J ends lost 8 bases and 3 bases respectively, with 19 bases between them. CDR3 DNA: TGTGCCAGCTTCTCGTTGAGTAGGGGGTACACCGGGGAGCTGTTTTTT. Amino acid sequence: CASFSLSRGYTGELFF.